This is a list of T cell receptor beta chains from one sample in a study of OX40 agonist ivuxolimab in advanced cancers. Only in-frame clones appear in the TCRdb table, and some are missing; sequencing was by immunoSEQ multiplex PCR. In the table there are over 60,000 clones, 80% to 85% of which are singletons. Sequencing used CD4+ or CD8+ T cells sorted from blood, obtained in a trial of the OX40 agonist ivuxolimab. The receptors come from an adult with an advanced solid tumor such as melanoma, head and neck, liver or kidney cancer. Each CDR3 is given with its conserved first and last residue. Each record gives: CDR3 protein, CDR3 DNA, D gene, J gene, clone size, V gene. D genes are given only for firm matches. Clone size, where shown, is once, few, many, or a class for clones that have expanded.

CDR3 protein: CASRSASDSQETQYF
CDR3 DNA: TGTGCCAGCAGGTCCGCGTCGGACAGTCAAGAGACCCAGTACTTC
D gene: .
J gene: TRBJ2-5
clone size: .
V gene: TRBV5-4

CDR3 protein: CASSGGGYNEQFF
CDR3 DNA: TGTGCCAGCAGCGGGGGGGGCTACAATGAGCAGTTCTTC
D gene: TRBD2
J gene: TRBJ2-1
clone size: few
V gene: TRBV5-4

CDR3 protein: CASSLFSWGTSGKNIQYF
CDR3 DNA: TGTGCCAGCAGTTTGTTCAGTTGGGGTACTAGCGGCAAAAACATTCAGTACTTC
D gene: TRBD2
J gene: TRBJ2-4
clone size: .
V gene: TRBV28

CDR3 protein: CSVSDPTGLAEAFF
CDR3 DNA: TGCAGCGTTTCCGACCCCACAGGGCTCGCTGAAGCTTTCTTT
D gene: .
J gene: TRBJ1-1
clone size: few
V gene: TRBV29-1

CDR3 protein: CAISSDYYEQYF
CDR3 DNA: TGTGCCATCAGCTCGGACTACTACGAGCAGTACTTC
D gene: .
J gene: TRBJ2-7
clone size: .
V gene: TRBV10-3

CDR3 protein: CASSWTGAETQYF
CDR3 DNA: TGTGCCAGCAGCTGGACGGGGGCGGAGACCCAGTACTTC
D gene: .
J gene: TRBJ2-5
clone size: .
V gene: TRBV5-8

CDR3 protein: CATWDPSVYGYTF
CDR3 DNA: TGTGCCACTTGGGACCCTTCCGTCTATGGCTACACCTTC
D gene: .
J gene: TRBJ1-2
clone size: .
V gene: TRBV10-3

CDR3 protein: CASSGGGAAGELFF
CDR3 DNA: TGTGCCAGCAGTGGCGGGGGGGCGGCCGGGGAGCTGTTTTTT
D gene: TRBD2
J gene: TRBJ2-2
clone size: .
V gene: TRBV6-6

CDR3 protein: CASSSDYGYTF
CDR3 DNA: TGTGCCAGCAGTTCAGACTATGGCTACACCTTC
D gene: .
J gene: TRBJ1-2
clone size: few
V gene: TRBV28

CDR3 protein: CASSLQGALSNQPQHF
CDR3 DNA: TGTGCCAGCAGCTTACAGGGGGCATTGAGCAATCAGCCCCAGCATTTT
D gene: TRBD1
J gene: TRBJ1-5
clone size: .
V gene: TRBV7-8

CDR3 protein: CASSPQGDYNEQFF
CDR3 DNA: TGTGCCAGCTCACCCCAGGGGGACTACAATGAGCAGTTCTTC
D gene: TRBD1
J gene: TRBJ2-1
clone size: few
V gene: TRBV18

CDR3 protein: CASSLAKPSGAPADEQYF
CDR3 DNA: TGTGCCAGCAGCTTGGCCAAACCTAGCGGAGCCCCGGCGGACGAGCAGTACTTC
D gene: TRBD2
J gene: TRBJ2-7
clone size: .
V gene: TRBV5-4

CDR3 protein: CAWSRGPGTDTQYF
CDR3 DNA: TGTGCCTGGAGTAGGGGGCCGGGTACAGATACGCAGTATTTT
D gene: TRBD1
J gene: TRBJ2-3
clone size: .
V gene: TRBV30

CDR3 protein: CASIDRVANTGELFF
CDR3 DNA: TGTGCCAGCATAGACAGGGTTGCGAACACCGGGGAGCTGTTTTTT
D gene: TRBD1
J gene: TRBJ2-2
clone size: .
V gene: TRBV28

CDR3 protein: CASSLVAGSGYTF
CDR3 DNA: TGCGCCAGCAGCTTGGTAGCAGGGTCTGGCTACACCTTC
D gene: .
J gene: TRBJ1-2
clone size: .
V gene: TRBV5-1

CDR3 protein: CASSIARDSRSYEQYF
CDR3 DNA: TGTGCCAGCAGCATCGCCCGGGACAGTCGATCCTACGAGCAGTACTTC
D gene: TRBD1
J gene: TRBJ2-7
clone size: .
V gene: TRBV11-3

CDR3 protein: CASSLGQGANYGYTF
CDR3 DNA: TGCGCCAGCAGCTTGGGTCAGGGGGCTAACTATGGCTACACCTTC
D gene: TRBD1
J gene: TRBJ1-2
clone size: few
V gene: TRBV5-1

CDR3 protein: CAWKTSAWGDTQYF
CDR3 DNA: TGTGCCTGGAAGACTAGCGCTTGGGGAGATACGCAGTATTTT
D gene: TRBD2
J gene: TRBJ2-3
clone size: once
V gene: TRBV30

CDR3 protein: CASSAGLAGVTDTQYF
CDR3 DNA: TGTGCCAGCAGCGCGGGACTAGCGGGGGTCACAGATACGCAGTATTTT
D gene: TRBD2
J gene: TRBJ2-3
clone size: once
V gene: TRBV7-2

CDR3 protein: CASSIVGGGRLVNNEQFF
CDR3 DNA: TGTGCCAGTAGTATAGTGGGAGGCGGCCGACTAGTAAACAATGAGCAGTTCTTC
D gene: .
J gene: TRBJ2-1
clone size: .
V gene: TRBV19

CDR3 protein: CARSLTGSGANVLTF
CDR3 DNA: TGTGCCAGAAGCTTGACCGGGTCAGGGGCCAACGTCCTGACTTTC
D gene: .
J gene: TRBJ2-6
clone size: .
V gene: TRBV5-3

CDR3 protein: CASSLLAGETQYF
CDR3 DNA: TGTGCCAGCAGCTTACTTGCGGGAGAGACCCAGTACTTC
D gene: .
J gene: TRBJ2-5
clone size: .
V gene: TRBV7-9

CDR3 protein: CSARNYETQYF
CDR3 DNA: TGCAGTGCACGGAATTATGAGACCCAGTACTTC
D gene: .
J gene: TRBJ2-5
clone size: .
V gene: TRBV20-1

CDR3 protein: CASSPGQVWDGYTF
CDR3 DNA: TGCGCCAGCAGCCCTGGACAGGTATGGGATGGCTACACCTTC
D gene: TRBD1
J gene: TRBJ1-2
clone size: few
V gene: TRBV5-1

CDR3 protein: CASSPDALNTEAFF
CDR3 DNA: TGTGCCAGCAGTCCGGACGCGCTAAACACTGAAGCTTTCTTT
D gene: .
J gene: TRBJ1-1
clone size: once
V gene: TRBV7-9

CDR3 protein: CASSSSYEQYF
CDR3 DNA: TGTGCCAGCAGCAGCAGTTACGAGCAGTACTTC
D gene: .
J gene: TRBJ2-7
clone size: .
V gene: TRBV11-1

CDR3 protein: CASSQESAVPGFSTDTQYF
CDR3 DNA: TGCGCCAGCAGCCAAGAGTCGGCAGTACCAGGTTTTAGCACAGATACGCAGTATTTT
D gene: .
J gene: TRBJ2-3
clone size: .
V gene: TRBV4-3

CDR3 protein: CSARDQAEAFF
CDR3 DNA: TGCAGTGCTAGAGATCAGGCTGAAGCTTTCTTT
D gene: .
J gene: TRBJ1-1
clone size: .
V gene: TRBV20-1

CDR3 protein: CAWSSGQVSTGELFF
CDR3 DNA: TGTGCCTGGAGTTCGGGTCAGGTATCGACCGGGGAGCTGTTTTTT
D gene: .
J gene: TRBJ2-2
clone size: .
V gene: TRBV30

CDR3 protein: CAPPRRGDYNEQFF
CDR3 DNA: TGTGCCCCTCCTCGGCGGGGTGATTACAATGAGCAGTTCTTC
D gene: .
J gene: TRBJ2-1
clone size: .
V gene: TRBV19

CDR3 protein: CASSLTSGGETQYF
CDR3 DNA: TGTGCCAGCAGCTTGACTAGCGGGGGGGAGACCCAGTACTTC
D gene: TRBD2
J gene: TRBJ2-5
clone size: .
V gene: TRBV7-2

CDR3 protein: CAISVQQGGDTQYF
CDR3 DNA: TGTGCCATCAGTGTTCAGCAGGGGGGCGATACGCAGTATTTT
D gene: .
J gene: TRBJ2-3
clone size: .
V gene: TRBV10-3

CDR3 protein: CASSGRDRGLDTEAFF
CDR3 DNA: TGCGCCAGCAGCGGAAGGGACAGGGGGCTCGACACTGAAGCTTTCTTT
D gene: TRBD1
J gene: TRBJ1-1
clone size: .
V gene: TRBV5-1

CDR3 protein: CACKPIGRETQYF
CDR3 DNA: TGTGCCTGTAAGCCGATCGGTCGTGAGACCCAGTACTTC
D gene: .
J gene: TRBJ2-5
clone size: few
V gene: TRBV30

CDR3 protein: CASIERQGLKGGYTF
CDR3 DNA: TGTGCCAGCATAGAGAGACAGGGATTAAAAGGAGGCTACACCTTC
D gene: TRBD1
J gene: TRBJ1-2
clone size: .
V gene: TRBV6-5

CDR3 protein: CSVRKGVSNNEQFF
CDR3 DNA: TGCAGCGTGAGGAAGGGGGTTTCAAACAATGAGCAGTTCTTC
D gene: .
J gene: TRBJ2-1
clone size: .
V gene: TRBV29-1

CDR3 protein: CASSRGAPGSTLYEQYF
CDR3 DNA: TGTGCCAGCTCACGAGGGGCACCGGGATCTACCCTCTACGAGCAGTACTTC
D gene: .
J gene: TRBJ2-7
clone size: .
V gene: TRBV18

CDR3 protein: CASSSSTGREQYF
CDR3 DNA: TGTGCCAGCAGCTCTAGTACAGGCCGCGAGCAGTACTTC
D gene: .
J gene: TRBJ2-7
clone size: few
V gene: TRBV7-3

CDR3 protein: CASSHLDRDEKLFF
CDR3 DNA: TGTGCCAGCAGCCACCTGGACAGGGATGAAAAACTGTTTTTT
D gene: TRBD1
J gene: TRBJ1-4
clone size: .
V gene: TRBV4-2

CDR3 protein: CASSSGLANYEQYF
CDR3 DNA: TGTGCCAGCAGCTCCGGACTAGCGAACTACGAGCAGTACTTC
D gene: TRBD2
J gene: TRBJ2-7
clone size: once
V gene: TRBV7-2

CDR3 protein: CASSFTGTGDLSFF
CDR3 DNA: TGCGCCAGCAGCTTCACCGGGACAGGGGATTTATCTTTCTTT
D gene: TRBD1
J gene: TRBJ1-1
clone size: .
V gene: TRBV5-1

CDR3 protein: CASSPLRQGATDTQYF
CDR3 DNA: TGTGCCAGCTCACCTTTAAGACAGGGGGCTACAGATACGCAGTATTTT
D gene: TRBD1
J gene: TRBJ2-3
clone size: .
V gene: TRBV18

CDR3 protein: CAISGGGAERPSGLHTGELFF
CDR3 DNA: TGTGCCATCAGCGGCGGGGGGGCGGAAAGACCTAGCGGGCTCCACACCGGGGAGCTGTTTTTT
D gene: TRBD2
J gene: TRBJ2-2
clone size: .
V gene: TRBV10-3

CDR3 protein: CATSLGRESSYEQYF
CDR3 DNA: TGTGCCACCAGCCTAGGACGCGAGAGCTCCTACGAGCAGTACTTC
D gene: .
J gene: TRBJ2-7
clone size: .
V gene: TRBV15

CDR3 protein: CASSPRGGGLNEQFF
CDR3 DNA: TGTGCCAGCAGCCCCCGGGGGGGCGGATTGAATGAGCAGTTCTTC
D gene: TRBD2
J gene: TRBJ2-1
clone size: .
V gene: TRBV7-2

CDR3 protein: CASSPWEEKETQYF
CDR3 DNA: TGTGCCAGCAGCCCTTGGGAGGAGAAAGAGACCCAGTACTTC
D gene: .
J gene: TRBJ2-5
clone size: .
V gene: TRBV27

CDR3 protein: CASSPRTGKSSGANVLTF
CDR3 DNA: TGTGCCAGCAGTCCCCGGACAGGGAAAAGCTCTGGGGCCAACGTCCTGACTTTC
D gene: TRBD1
J gene: TRBJ2-6
clone size: .
V gene: TRBV28

CDR3 protein: CASSARGSSNQPQHF
CDR3 DNA: TGTGCCAGTAGTGCCCGGGGTAGTTCCAATCAGCCCCAGCATTTT
D gene: .
J gene: TRBJ1-5
clone size: few
V gene: TRBV19

CDR3 protein: CASSPQGGLMNQPQHF
CDR3 DNA: TGTGCCAGCAGCCCACAGGGGGGGCTTATGAATCAGCCCCAGCATTTT
D gene: TRBD1
J gene: TRBJ1-5
clone size: .
V gene: TRBV7-2

CDR3 protein: CASSLATSGANEQFF
CDR3 DNA: TGCGCCAGCAGCTTGGCGACTAGCGGGGCCAATGAGCAGTTCTTC
D gene: TRBD2
J gene: TRBJ2-1
clone size: .
V gene: TRBV5-1

CDR3 protein: CASSRYGQGNEKLFF
CDR3 DNA: TGTGCCAGCAGCCGATACGGACAGGGGAATGAAAAACTGTTTTTT
D gene: TRBD1
J gene: TRBJ1-4
clone size: .
V gene: TRBV5-4

CDR3 protein: CASSGGVDTQYF
CDR3 DNA: TGCGCCAGCAGTGGCGGGGTGGATACGCAGTATTTT
D gene: .
J gene: TRBJ2-3
clone size: .
V gene: TRBV5-1

CDR3 protein: CASSLPTGELFF
CDR3 DNA: TGTGCCAGCAGCCTTCCTACCGGGGAGCTGTTTTTT
D gene: .
J gene: TRBJ2-2
clone size: .
V gene: TRBV13

CDR3 protein: CASSPEAAGGNEQFF
CDR3 DNA: TGCGCCAGCAGCCCGGAGGCGGCAGGGGGGAATGAGCAGTTCTTC
D gene: .
J gene: TRBJ2-1
clone size: .
V gene: TRBV5-1